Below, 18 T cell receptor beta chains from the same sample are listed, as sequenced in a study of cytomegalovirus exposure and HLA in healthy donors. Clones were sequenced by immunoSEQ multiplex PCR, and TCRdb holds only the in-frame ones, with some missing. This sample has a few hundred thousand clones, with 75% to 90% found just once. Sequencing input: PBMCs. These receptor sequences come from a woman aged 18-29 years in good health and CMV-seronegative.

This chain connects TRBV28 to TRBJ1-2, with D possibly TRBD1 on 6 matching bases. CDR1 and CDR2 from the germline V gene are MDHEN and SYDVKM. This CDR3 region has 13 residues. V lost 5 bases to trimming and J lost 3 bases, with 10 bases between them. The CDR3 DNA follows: TGTGCCAGCAGTAGGGACATAGACTATGGCTACACCTTC. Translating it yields CASSRDIDYGYTF.

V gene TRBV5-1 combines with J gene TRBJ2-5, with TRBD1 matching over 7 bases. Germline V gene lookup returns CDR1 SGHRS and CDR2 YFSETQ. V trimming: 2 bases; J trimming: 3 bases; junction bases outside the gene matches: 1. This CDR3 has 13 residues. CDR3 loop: CASSFQGEETQYF. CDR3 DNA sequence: TGCGCCAGCAGCTTTCAGGGGGAAGAGACCCAGTACTTC. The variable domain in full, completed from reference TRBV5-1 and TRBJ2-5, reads KAGVTQTPRYLIKTRGQQVTLSCSPISGHRSVSWYQQTPGQGLQFLFEYFSETQRNKGNFPGRFSGRQFSNSRSEMNVSTLELGDSALYLCASSFQGEETQYFGPGTRLLVL.

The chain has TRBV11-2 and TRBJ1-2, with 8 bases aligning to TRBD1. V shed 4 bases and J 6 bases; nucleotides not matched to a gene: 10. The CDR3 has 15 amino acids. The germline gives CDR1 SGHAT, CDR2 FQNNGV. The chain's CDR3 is CASSSPRTGRHGYTF. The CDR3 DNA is TGTGCCAGCAGCTCCCCCCGGACAGGGCGCCATGGCTACACCTTC.

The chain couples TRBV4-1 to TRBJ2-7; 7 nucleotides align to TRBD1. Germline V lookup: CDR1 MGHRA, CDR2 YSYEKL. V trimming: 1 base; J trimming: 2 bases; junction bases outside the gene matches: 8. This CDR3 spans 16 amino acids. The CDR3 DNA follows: TGCGCCAGCAGCCAAGTGTCGACAGGGATCCCCTACGAGCAGTACTTC. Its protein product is CASSQVSTGIPYEQYF.

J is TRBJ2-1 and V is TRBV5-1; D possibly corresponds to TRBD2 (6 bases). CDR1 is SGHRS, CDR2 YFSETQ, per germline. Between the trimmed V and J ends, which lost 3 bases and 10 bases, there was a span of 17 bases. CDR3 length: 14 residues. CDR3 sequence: CASSSAAGTPEQFF. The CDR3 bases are TGCGCCAGCAGCTCGGCGGCCGGGACTCCAGAGCAGTTCTTC.

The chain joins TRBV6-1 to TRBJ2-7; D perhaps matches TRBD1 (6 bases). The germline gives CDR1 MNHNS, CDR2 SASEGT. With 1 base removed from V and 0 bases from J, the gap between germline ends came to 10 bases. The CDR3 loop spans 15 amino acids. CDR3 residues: CASSEGRTDSYEQYF. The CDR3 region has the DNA TGTGCCAGCAGTGAAGGGAGGACAGACTCCTACGAGCAGTACTTC.

The chain's CDR3 is CASSLRGTYNEQFF. DNA of the CDR3: TGTGCCAGCAGCTTGCGGGGGACCTACAATGAGCAGTTCTTC. The chain recombines TRBV11-1 with TRBJ2-1, with 7 bases fitting TRBD2. Germline trimming cut 3 bases from V and 2 bases from J; bases unmatched to any gene: 1. The CDR3 loop spans 14 amino acids. Germline V CDR1 and CDR2: SGHAT, FQDESV (reference sequence).

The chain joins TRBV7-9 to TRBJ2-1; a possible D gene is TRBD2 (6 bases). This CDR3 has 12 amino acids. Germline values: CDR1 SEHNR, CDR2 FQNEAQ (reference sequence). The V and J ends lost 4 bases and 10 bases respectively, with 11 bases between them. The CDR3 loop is CASSSLRGEQFF. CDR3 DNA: TGTGCCAGCAGCTCATTACGGGGGGAGCAGTTCTTC.

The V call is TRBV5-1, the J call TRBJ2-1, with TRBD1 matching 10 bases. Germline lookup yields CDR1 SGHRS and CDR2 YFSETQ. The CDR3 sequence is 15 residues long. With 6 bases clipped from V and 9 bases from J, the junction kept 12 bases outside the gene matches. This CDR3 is CASTLTGGSYGEQFF. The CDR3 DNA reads TGCGCCAGCACCCTGACAGGGGGCTCCTACGGTGAGCAGTTCTTC.

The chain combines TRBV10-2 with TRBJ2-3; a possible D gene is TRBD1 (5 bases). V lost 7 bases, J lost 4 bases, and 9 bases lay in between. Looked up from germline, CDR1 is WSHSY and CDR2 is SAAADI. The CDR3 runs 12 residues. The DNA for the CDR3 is TGCGCCAGCAATTGGGGCGCAGATACGCAGTATTTT. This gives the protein CASNWGADTQYF.

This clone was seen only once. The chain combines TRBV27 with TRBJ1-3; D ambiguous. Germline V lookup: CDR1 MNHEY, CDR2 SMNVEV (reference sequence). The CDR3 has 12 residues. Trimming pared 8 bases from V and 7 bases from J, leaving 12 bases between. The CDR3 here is CASGSPGNTIYF. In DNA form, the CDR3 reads TGTGCCAGCGGGTCTCCGGGGAACACCATATATTTT.

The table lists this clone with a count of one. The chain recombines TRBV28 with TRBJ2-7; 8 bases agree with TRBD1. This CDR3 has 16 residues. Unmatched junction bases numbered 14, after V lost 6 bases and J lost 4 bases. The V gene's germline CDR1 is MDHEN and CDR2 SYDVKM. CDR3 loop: CASSSTGQGRLYEQYF. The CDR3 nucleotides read TGTGCCAGCAGCTCCACCGGACAGGGCAGGTTGTACGAGCAGTACTTC.

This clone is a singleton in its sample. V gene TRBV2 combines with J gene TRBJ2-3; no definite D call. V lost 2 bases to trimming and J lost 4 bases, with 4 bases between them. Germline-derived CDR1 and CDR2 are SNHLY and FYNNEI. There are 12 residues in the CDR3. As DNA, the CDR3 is TGTGCCAGCAGTGAATGGCCAGATACGCAGTATTTT. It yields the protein CASSEWPDTQYF.

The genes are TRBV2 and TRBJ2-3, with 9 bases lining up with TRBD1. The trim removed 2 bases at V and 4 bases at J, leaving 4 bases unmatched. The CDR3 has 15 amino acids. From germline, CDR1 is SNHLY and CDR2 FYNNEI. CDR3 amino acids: CASSEPDRGPDTQYF. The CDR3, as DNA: TGTGCCAGCAGTGAACCGGACAGGGGCCCAGATACGCAGTATTTT. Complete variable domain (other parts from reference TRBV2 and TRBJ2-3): EPEVTQTPSHQVTQMGQEVILRCVPISNHLYFYWYRQILGQKVEFLVSFYNNEISEKSEIFDDQFSVERPDGSNFTLKIRSTKLEDSAMYFCASSEPDRGPDTQYFGPGTRLTVL.

The CDR3: CASSQQGVRSPLHF. The CDR3 nucleotides are TGTGCCAGCAGCCAACAGGGGGTACGATCACCCCTCCACTTT. The chain links TRBV11-2 to TRBJ1-6; TRBD1 aligns across 8 bases. This CDR3 is 14 amino acids long. Germline V gene sequence: CDR1 SGHAT, CDR2 FQNNGV. The V and J ends lost 5 bases and 10 bases, in that order; junction bases with no gene match: 7.

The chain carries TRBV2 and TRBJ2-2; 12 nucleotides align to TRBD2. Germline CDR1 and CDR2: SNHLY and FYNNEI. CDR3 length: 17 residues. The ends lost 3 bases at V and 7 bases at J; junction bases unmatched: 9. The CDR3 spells CASSEKSSGGALGELFF. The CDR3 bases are TGTGCCAGCAGTGAGAAATCTAGCGGGGGGGCCCTCGGGGAGCTGTTTTTT.

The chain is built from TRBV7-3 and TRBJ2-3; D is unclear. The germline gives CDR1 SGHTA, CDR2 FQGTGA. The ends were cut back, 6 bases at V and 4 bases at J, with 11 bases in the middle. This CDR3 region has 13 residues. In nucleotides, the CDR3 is TGTGCCAGCAGTTTCGCAAGCGCAGATACGCAGTATTTT. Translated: CASSFASADTQYF.

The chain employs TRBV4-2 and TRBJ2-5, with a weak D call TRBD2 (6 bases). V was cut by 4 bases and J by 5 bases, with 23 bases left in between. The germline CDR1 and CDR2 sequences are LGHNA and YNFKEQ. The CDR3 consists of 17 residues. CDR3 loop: CASSPTVERRVSETQYF. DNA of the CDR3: TGTGCCAGCAGCCCCACGGTCGAGCGGAGGGTGTCCGAGACCCAGTACTTC.